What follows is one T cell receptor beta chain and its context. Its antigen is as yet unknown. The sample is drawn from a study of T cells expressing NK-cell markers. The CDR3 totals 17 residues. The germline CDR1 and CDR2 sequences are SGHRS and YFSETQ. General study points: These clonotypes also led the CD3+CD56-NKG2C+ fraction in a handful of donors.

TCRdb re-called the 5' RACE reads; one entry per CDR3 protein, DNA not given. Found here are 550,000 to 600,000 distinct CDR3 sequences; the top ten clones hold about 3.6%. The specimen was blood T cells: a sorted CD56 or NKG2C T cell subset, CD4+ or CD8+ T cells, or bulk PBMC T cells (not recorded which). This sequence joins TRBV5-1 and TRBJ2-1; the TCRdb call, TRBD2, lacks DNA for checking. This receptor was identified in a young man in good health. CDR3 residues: CASSSPSGRTLSNEQFF.